The 3 T cell receptor beta chains below were found in one sample sequenced in a study of cytomegalovirus exposure and HLA in healthy donors. The primer mix had 60 Vbeta and 13 Jbeta primers. Profiled with immunoSEQ multiplex PCR; TCRdb holds only in-frame clones, not every one. The table has about 180,000 clones, around 73% seen once. What was sequenced was PBMCs. The origin of the receptors is a man aged 60 to 69 in good health and CMV-seronegative.

The rearrangement uses TRBV5-1 and TRBJ2-3, with 11 bases lining up with TRBD2. The CDR3 spans 17 residues. Germline lookup yields CDR1 SGHRS and CDR2 YFSETQ. V lost 9 bases and J lost 0; bases outside the gene matches: 12. The CDR3 coding sequence is TGCGCCACCGCTCCCAGACTAGCGGGGTCTAGCACAGATACGCAGTATTTT. Its translation is CATAPRLAGSSTDTQYF.

The rearrangement links TRBV7-8 to TRBJ1-2; TRBD1 might be the D (6 bases). Germline V gene sequence: CDR1 SGHVS, CDR2 FQNEAQ. V gave up 4 bases and J gave up 2 bases, with 11 bases separating them. CDR3 length: 14 residues. The CDR3 DNA reads TGTGCCAGCAGCTCCGGGGGGGCCAACTATGGCTACACCTTC. As protein: CASSSGGANYGYTF.

The rearrangement links TRBV18 to TRBJ1-5; D may be TRBD1 (6 bases). The CDR3 runs 15 residues. The germline V and J ends were trimmed by 4 bases and 5 bases, with 15 bases remaining between them. The germline V gene has CDR1 KGHSH and CDR2 LQKENI. The CDR3 region is CASSREMGADQPQHF. CDR3 nucleotides: TGTGCCAGCTCACGCGAGATGGGGGCCGATCAGCCCCAGCATTTT. Variable domain in full (rest from reference TRBV18 and TRBJ1-5): NAGVMQNPRHLVRRRGQEARLRCSPMKGHSHVYWYRQLPEEGLKFMVYLQKENIIDESGMPKERFSAEFPKEGPSILRIQQVVRGDSAAYFCASSREMGADQPQHFGDGTRLSIL.